Reported below is one T cell receptor (beta chain). The antigen remains undetermined. PCR primers comprised 60 Vbeta and 13 Jbeta primers. Per the study methods: Later analysis identified some 80 million unique TCR beta chains, roughly 11 million shared. Using immunoSEQ multiplex PCR, the repertoire was profiled, and TCRdb retains in-frame clones only, with some absent. The DNA was the basis for D and trimming; V, J and clone size are from that table. The sample comprises 90,000 or so clones, around 79% of which are singletons, and 4.5% to 7% rests with the top ten. This entry belongs to a study of cytomegalovirus exposure and HLA in healthy donors. In the study overall: In an earlier analysis, approximately 120 million unique TCR beta sequences were found from 150 million to 200 million T cells.

Findings of the study overall: Accounts indicate the classifier identified cytomegalovirus status with strong specificity and sensitivity.

Germline CDR1 SGHAT, CDR2 FQNNGV. The V and J ends lost 4 bases and 7 bases respectively, with 6 bases between them. CDR3 length: 11 residues. The chain links TRBV11-2 to TRBJ2-3; no reliable D call. This clonotype originated in a female donor in good health and CMV-seronegative. Specimen: PBMCs. The DNA of the CDR3 is TGTGCCAGCAGCTCTTACTATACGCAGTATTTT. Protein sequence: CASSSYYTQYF.